This T cell receptor (beta chain) was retrieved from a study of blood T cell repertoires in COVID-19. About the research overall: The analysed material was cDNA or gDNA that came from T cells, B-cell-depleted T cells, or PBMCs.

This CDR3 comprises 13 residues. CDR1 and CDR2 (germline): SGHTA, FQGTGA. Germline trimming cut 5 bases from V and 5 bases from J; bases unmatched to any gene: 4. Original data processing: Reference gene primer amplification gave estimated nucleated cell counts. This table comes from immunoSEQ multiplex PCR, and its TCRdb copy is limited to in-frame clones, with some not included. The V and J calls and clone size come from that table; D and trimming were worked out from the DNA. The sample has about 130,000 clones, 80% to 85% seen once. The sequenced sample consisted of peripheral blood. The receptor was derived from a woman in her 50s with acute or convalescent COVID-19. The chain has TRBV7-3 and TRBJ1-1; 8 bases map to TRBD1. The CDR3 here is CASSRQGMTEAFF. The CDR3 nucleotides read TGTGCCAGCAGCCGACAGGGGATGACTGAAGCTTTCTTT.